This T cell receptor beta chain is from a study of blood T cell repertoires in COVID-19. The overall study: Specimens from acute and convalescent COVID-19 originated in the United States, Italy and Spain. PBMCs, B-cell-depleted T cells, or T cells provided the cDNA or gDNA that made up the material.

In the authors' workflow: For nucleated cells, counts were estimated from reference gene primer amplification. Assay: immunoSEQ multiplex PCR; the TCRdb copy retains only in-frame clones and omits some. V and J calls and clone size follow that table, whereas D and trimming were derived from the DNA. The sample holds some 120,000 clones, 90% seen once. What was sequenced was peripheral blood. This clonotype was sampled from a human donor with active COVID-19. The donor label of this sample is uncertain.

CDR3 coding DNA: TGTGCCAGCAGCGGAAATCGAGGCGAGCAGTACTTC. This encodes CASSGNRGEQYF. This chain connects TRBV7-2 to TRBJ2-7; D not certain. The germline V gene has CDR1 SGHTA and CDR2 FQGNSA. CDR3 length: 12 residues. V was shortened by 5 bases and J by 6 bases, with 11 bases between the two germline ends.